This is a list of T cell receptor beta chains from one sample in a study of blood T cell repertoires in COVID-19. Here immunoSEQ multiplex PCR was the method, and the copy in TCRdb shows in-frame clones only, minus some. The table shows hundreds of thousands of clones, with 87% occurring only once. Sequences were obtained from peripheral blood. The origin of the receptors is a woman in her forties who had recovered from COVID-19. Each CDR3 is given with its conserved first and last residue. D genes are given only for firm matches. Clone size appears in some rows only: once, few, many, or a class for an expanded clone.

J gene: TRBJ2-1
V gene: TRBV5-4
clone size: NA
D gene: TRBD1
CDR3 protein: CASRGVTGDSPLF
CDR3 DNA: TGTGCCAGCAGGGGAGTGACAGGGGATAGTCCCCTCTTC

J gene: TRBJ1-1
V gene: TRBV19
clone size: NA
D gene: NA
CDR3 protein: CASSINRAYTEAFF
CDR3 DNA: TGTGCCAGTAGTATCAACAGGGCTTACACTGAAGCTTTCTTT

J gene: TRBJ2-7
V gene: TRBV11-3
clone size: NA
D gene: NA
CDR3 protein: CASSFGGSYEQYF
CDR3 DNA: TGTGCCAGCAGCTTCGGGGGCTCCTACGAGCAGTACTTC

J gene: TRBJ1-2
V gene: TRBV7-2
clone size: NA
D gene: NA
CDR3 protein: CASSPQGGLGYTF
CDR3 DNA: TGTGCCAGCAGCCCTCAGGGTGGTTTAGGCTACACCTTC

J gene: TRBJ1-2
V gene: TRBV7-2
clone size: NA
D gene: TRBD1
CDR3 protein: CASSGDRRYGYTF
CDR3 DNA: TGTGCCAGCAGCGGGGACAGGCGTTATGGCTACACCTTC

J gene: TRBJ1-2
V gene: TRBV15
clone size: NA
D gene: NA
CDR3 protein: CATSRDHMDGYTF
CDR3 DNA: TGTGCCACCAGCAGAGATCACATGGATGGCTACACCTTC

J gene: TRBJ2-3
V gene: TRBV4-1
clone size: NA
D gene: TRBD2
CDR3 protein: CASSHRSSGSTDTQYF
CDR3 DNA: TGCGCCAGCAGCCATCGCTCTAGCGGAAGCACAGATACGCAGTATTTT

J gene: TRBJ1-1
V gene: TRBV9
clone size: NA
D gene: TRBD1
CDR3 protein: CASSGPGQGAPNTEAFF
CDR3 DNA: TGTGCCAGCAGCGGGCCGGGACAGGGGGCCCCGAACACTGAAGCTTTCTTT

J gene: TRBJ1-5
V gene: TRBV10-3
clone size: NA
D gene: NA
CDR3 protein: CAISSVNSNQPQHF
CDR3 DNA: TGTGCCATCAGCTCAGTAAATAGCAATCAGCCCCAGCATTTT

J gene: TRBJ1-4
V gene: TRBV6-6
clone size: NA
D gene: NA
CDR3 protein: CASSYSREKLFF
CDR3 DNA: TGTGCCAGCAGTTACTCTCGGGAAAAACTGTTTTTT

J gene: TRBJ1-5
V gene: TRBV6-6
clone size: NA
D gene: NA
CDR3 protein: CASSYYGSNQPQHF
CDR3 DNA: TGTGCCAGCAGTTACTACGGTAGCAATCAGCCCCAGCATTTT

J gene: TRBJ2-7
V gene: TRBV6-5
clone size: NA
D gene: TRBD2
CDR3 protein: CATRTSASYEQYF
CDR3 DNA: TGTGCCACCAGGACTAGCGCCTCCTACGAGCAGTACTTC

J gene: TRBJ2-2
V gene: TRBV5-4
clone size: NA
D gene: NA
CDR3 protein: CASSPSTGELFF
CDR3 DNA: TGTGCCAGCAGCCCGAGCACCGGGGAGCTGTTTTTT

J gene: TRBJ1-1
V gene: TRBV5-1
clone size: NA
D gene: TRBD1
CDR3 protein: CASSFEGARSTEAFF
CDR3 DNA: TGCGCCAGCAGCTTCGAGGGGGCGAGGAGCACTGAAGCTTTCTTT

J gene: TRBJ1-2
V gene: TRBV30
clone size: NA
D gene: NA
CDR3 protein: CAWTEGAGYTF
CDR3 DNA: TGTGCCTGGACTGAGGGAGCGGGCTACACCTTC

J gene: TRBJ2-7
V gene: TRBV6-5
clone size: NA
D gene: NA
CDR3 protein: CASRMDTSYEQYF
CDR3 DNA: TGTGCCAGCAGAATGGACACTTCCTACGAGCAGTACTTC

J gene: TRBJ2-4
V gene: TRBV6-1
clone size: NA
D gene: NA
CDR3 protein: CASSEKYIPYIQYF
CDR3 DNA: TGTGCCAGCAGTGAAAAATATATTCCGTACATTCAGTACTTC

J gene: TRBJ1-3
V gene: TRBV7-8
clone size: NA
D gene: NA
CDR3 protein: CASSPHRAGNTIYF
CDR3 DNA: TGTGCCAGCAGCCCCCACAGGGCTGGAAACACCATATATTTT

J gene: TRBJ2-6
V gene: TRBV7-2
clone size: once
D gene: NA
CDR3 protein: CASSSLRGVLTF
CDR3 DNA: TGTGCCAGCAGCTCGCTCCGCGGCGTCCTGACTTTC

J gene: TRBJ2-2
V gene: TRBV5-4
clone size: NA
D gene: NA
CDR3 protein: CASSLARGELFF
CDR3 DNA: TGTGCCAGCAGCTTGGCCCGTGGGGAGCTGTTTTTT

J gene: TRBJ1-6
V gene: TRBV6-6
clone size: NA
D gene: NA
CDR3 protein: CASSYAYRASPLHF
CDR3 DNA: TGTGCCAGCAGTTACGCTTACAGGGCTTCACCCCTCCACTTT

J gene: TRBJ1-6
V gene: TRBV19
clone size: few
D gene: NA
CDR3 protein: CASSITGFNSPLHF
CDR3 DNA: TGTGCCAGTAGTATAACGGGATTCAATTCACCCCTCCACTTT

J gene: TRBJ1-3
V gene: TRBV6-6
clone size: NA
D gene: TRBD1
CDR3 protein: CASSQRDRGVMTKRNTIYF
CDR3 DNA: TGTGCCAGCAGTCAACGGGACAGGGGCGTGATGACTAAGAGAAACACCATATATTTT

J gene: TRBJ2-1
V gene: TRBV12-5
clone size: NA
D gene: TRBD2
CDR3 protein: CASGLEERGGFSNEQFF
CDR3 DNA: TGTGCTAGTGGCCTAGAGGAGCGGGGGGGCTTTAGCAATGAGCAGTTCTTC

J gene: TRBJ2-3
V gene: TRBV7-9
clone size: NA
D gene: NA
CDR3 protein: CASSLGTEGSTDTQYF
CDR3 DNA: TGTGCCAGCAGCTTAGGGACAGAAGGTAGCACAGATACGCAGTATTTT

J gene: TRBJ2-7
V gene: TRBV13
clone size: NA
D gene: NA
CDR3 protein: CASSLQRTYEQYF
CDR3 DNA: TGTGCCAGCAGCTTACAGCGTACCTACGAGCAGTACTTC

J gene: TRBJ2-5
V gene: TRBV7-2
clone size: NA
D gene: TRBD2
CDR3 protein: CASSPTSGEGTQYF
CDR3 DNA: TGTGCCAGCAGCCCTACTAGCGGGGAGGGGACCCAGTACTTC

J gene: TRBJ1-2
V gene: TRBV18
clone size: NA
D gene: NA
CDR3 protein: CASSPPGSINYGYTF
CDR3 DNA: TGTGCCAGCTCACCACCTGGCAGTATTAACTATGGCTACACCTTC

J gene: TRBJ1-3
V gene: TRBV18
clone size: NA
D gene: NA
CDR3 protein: CASSPRDTMLRSTIYF
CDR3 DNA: TGTGCCAGCTCACCACGGGACACCATGCTTCGAAGCACCATATATTTT

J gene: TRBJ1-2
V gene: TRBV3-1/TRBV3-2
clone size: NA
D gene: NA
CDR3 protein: CASSQDWDSQALYGYTF
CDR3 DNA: TGTGCCAGCAGCCAAGATTGGGACTCTCAAGCCCTCTATGGCTACACCTTC

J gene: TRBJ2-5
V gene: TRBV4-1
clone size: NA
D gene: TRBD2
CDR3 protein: CASSQDIKGLSQETQYF
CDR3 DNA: TGCGCCAGCAGCCAAGACATAAAGGGACTAAGCCAAGAGACCCAGTACTTC

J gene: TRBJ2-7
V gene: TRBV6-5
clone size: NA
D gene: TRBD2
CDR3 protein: CASSQTSGYLYEQYF
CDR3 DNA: TGTGCCAGCAGTCAAACTAGCGGGTACCTCTACGAGCAGTACTTC

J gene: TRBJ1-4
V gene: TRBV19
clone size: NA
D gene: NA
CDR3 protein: CASTRQDATNEKLFF
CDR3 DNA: TGTGCCAGCACTCGGCAGGATGCAACTAATGAAAAACTGTTTTTT

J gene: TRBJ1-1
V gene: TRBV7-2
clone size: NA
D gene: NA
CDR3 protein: CASSLRGRVYGAFF
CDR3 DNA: TGTGCCAGCAGCTTACGGGGGAGGGTCTATGGAGCTTTCTTT

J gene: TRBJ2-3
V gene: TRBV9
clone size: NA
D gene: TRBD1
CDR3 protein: CASKGQFSTDTQYF
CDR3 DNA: TGTGCCAGCAAGGGACAGTTCAGCACAGATACGCAGTATTTT

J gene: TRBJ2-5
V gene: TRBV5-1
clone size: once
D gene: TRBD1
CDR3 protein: CASARPTGRETQYF
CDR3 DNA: TGCGCCAGCGCCCGCCCGACAGGGCGAGAGACCCAGTACTTC

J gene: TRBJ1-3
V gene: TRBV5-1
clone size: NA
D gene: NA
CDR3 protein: CASSLSGDSGNTIYF
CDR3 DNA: TGCGCCAGCAGCTTGTCAGGGGACTCTGGAAACACCATATATTTT

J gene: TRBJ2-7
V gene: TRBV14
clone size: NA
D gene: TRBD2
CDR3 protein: CASSPQGLAPYEQYF
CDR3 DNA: TGTGCCAGCAGCCCCCAAGGACTAGCGCCCTACGAGCAGTACTTC

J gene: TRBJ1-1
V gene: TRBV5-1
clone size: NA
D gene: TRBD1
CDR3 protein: CASNGQENTEAFF
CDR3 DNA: TGCGCCAGCAACGGACAGGAGAACACTGAAGCTTTCTTT

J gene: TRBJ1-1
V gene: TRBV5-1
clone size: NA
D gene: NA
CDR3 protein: CASSLAGTGMNTEAFF
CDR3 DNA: TGCGCCAGCAGCTTGGCCGGAACAGGGATGAACACTGAAGCTTTCTTT

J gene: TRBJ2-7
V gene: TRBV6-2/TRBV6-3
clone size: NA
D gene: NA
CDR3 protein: CASSYLSGGPDFEQYF
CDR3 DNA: TGTGCCAGCAGTTATTTATCGGGGGGCCCGGATTTCGAGCAGTACTTC

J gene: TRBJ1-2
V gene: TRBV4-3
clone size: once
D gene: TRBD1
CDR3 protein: CASSQEEGARGYTF
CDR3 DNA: TGCGCCAGCAGCCAAGAGGAGGGGGCGCGTGGCTACACCTTC

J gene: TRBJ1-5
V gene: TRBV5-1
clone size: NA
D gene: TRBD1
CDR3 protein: CASSLEGQGNQPQHF
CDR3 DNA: TGCGCCAGCAGCTTGGAGGGACAGGGGAATCAGCCCCAGCATTTT

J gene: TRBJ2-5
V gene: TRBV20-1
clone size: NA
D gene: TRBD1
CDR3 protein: CSASPSGQGTVAETQYF
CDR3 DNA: TGCAGTGCTAGTCCCTCGGGACAGGGGACCGTAGCAGAGACCCAGTACTTC

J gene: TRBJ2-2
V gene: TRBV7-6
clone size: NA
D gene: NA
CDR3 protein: CASSRRGLEGGELFF
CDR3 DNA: TGTGCCAGCAGCCGTCGAGGATTGGAAGGCGGGGAGCTGTTTTTT

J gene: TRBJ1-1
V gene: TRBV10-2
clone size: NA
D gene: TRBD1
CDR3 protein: CASSTRDRGDTEAFF
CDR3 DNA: TGCGCCAGCAGCACCCGGGACAGGGGTGACACTGAAGCTTTCTTT

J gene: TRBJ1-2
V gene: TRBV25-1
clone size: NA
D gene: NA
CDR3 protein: CASSTEQGRGYTF
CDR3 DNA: TGTGCCAGCAGTACTGAGCAGGGTCGTGGCTACACCTTC

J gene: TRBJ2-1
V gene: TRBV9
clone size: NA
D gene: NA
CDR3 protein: CASAPRLFLDEQFF
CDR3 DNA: TGTGCCAGCGCGCCCCGTCTGTTTCTGGATGAGCAGTTCTTC

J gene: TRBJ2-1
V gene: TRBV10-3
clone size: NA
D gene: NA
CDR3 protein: CAISDRGIYNEQFF
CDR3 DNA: TGTGCCATCAGTGATCGAGGGATCTACAATGAGCAGTTCTTC

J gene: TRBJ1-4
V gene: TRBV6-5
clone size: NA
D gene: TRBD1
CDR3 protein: CASSSHSRGREKLFF
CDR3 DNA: TGTGCCAGCAGTTCCCATTCCAGGGGGCGAGAAAAACTGTTTTTT

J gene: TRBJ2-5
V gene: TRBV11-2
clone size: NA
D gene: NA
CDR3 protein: CASRGAYPEETQYF
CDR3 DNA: TGTGCCAGCCGGGGGGCATATCCGGAAGAGACCCAGTACTTC

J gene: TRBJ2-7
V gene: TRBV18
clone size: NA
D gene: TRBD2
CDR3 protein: CASSPPSGGNSYEQYF
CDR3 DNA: TGTGCCAGCTCACCTCCTAGCGGGGGGAACTCCTACGAGCAGTACTTC

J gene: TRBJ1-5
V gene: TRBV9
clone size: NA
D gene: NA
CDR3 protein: CASSVDLSSNQPQHF
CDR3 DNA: TGTGCCAGCAGCGTAGATTTGAGTTCAAATCAGCCCCAGCATTTT

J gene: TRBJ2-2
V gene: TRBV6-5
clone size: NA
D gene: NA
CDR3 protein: CASRAYRVNTGELFF
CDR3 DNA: TGTGCCAGCAGGGCTTACAGGGTCAACACCGGGGAGCTGTTTTTT

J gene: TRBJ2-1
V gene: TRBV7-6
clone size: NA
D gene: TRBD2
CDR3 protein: CASSMLAGFNNEQFF
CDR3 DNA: TGTGCCAGCAGCATGCTAGCGGGGTTTAACAATGAGCAGTTCTTC

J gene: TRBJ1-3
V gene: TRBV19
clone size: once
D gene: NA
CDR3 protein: CASSIQGGAGNTIYF
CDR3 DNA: TGTGCCAGTAGTATCCAGGGCGGCGCTGGAAACACCATATATTTT

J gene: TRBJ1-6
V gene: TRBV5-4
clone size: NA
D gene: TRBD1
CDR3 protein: CASSLQGSGSPLHF
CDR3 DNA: TGTGCCAGCAGCTTACAGGGGTCGGGTTCACCCCTCCACTTT

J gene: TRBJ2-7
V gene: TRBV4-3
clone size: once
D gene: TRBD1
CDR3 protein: CASSLGTGYTYEQYF
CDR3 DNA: TGCGCCAGCAGCCTCGGGACAGGGTACACCTACGAGCAGTACTTC

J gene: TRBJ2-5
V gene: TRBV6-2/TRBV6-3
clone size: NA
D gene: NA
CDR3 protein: CASSEQGFQETQYF
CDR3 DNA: TGTGCCAGCAGCGAACAGGGCTTCCAAGAGACCCAGTACTTC

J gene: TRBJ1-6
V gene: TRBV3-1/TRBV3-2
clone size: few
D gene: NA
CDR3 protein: CASSQRIGPGGSPLHF
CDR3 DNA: TGTGCCAGCAGCCAGAGAATTGGCCCCGGCGGTTCACCCCTCCACTTT